This T cell receptor beta chain was captured in a study of blood T cell repertoires in COVID-19. Study overall: Samples of COVID-19 (acute and convalescent) were obtained from the United States, Italy and Spain.

Trimming took 0 bases from V and 2 from J, leaving 8 bases between them. In germline, CDR1 is SGDLS, CDR2 YYNGEE. The CDR3 has 14 amino acids. Source study methods: Researchers report that nucleated cell counts were estimated from reference gene primer amplification. Generated by immunoSEQ multiplex PCR, the TCRdb table keeps only in-frame clones and is missing some. V, J and clone size are those of that table, while D and trimming were read from the DNA. The sample contains 300,000 to 400,000 clones, over 75% of which appear only once. This clone appeared a single time. The sequenced sample consisted of peripheral blood. J is TRBJ1-1 and V is TRBV9; D is ambiguous. The TCR originated in an older woman with COVID-19, enrolled during active disease. The CDR3 sequence is CASSVASGNTEAFF. The CDR3 DNA sequence: TGTGCCAGCAGCGTAGCATCAGGAAACACTGAAGCTTTCTTT. The full variable domain, its missing parts supplied by reference TRBV9 and TRBJ1-1, is DSGVTQTPKHLITATGQRVTLRCSPRSGDLSVYWYQQSLDQGLQFLIQYYNGEERAKGNILERFSAQQFPDLHSELNLSSLELGDSALYFCASSVASGNTEAFFGQGTRLTVV.